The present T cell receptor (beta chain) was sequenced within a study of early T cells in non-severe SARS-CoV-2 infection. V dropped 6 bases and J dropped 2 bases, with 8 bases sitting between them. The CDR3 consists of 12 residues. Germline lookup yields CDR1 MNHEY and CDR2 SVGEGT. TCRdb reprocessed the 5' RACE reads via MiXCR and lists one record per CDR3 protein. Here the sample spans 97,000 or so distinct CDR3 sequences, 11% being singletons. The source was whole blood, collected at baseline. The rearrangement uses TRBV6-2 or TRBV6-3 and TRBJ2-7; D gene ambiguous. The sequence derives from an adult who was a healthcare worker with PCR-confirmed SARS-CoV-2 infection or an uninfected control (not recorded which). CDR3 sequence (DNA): TGTGCCAGCAGAGACACCGCCTACGAGCAGTACTTC. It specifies CASRDTAYEQYF.